The 8 T cell receptor beta chains presented below share a single source sample, sequenced in a study of technical replicates of blood from a few donors. The table came from immunoSEQ multiplex PCR; TCRdb's copy has only in-frame clones and leaves some out. The table has tens of thousands of clones, roughly 92% seen once. Specimen: T cells isolated from PBMCs. The receptors originated from a human donor in good health.

The chain employs TRBV5-1 and TRBJ2-1, with 7 bases matching TRBD1. Unmatched junction bases numbered 11, after V lost 4 bases and J lost 4 bases. The CDR3 extends over 16 amino acids. Germline V gives CDR1 SGHRS, CDR2 YFSETQ. CDR3 protein: CASSPSGTANYNEQFF. The DNA of the CDR3 is TGCGCCAGCAGCCCTTCCGGGACAGCTAATTACAATGAGCAGTTCTTC.

The chain links TRBV4-2 to TRBJ2-7; D remains unclear. V lost 1 base and J 1 base, leaving 11 bases between the germline ends. This CDR3 has 15 amino acids. Germline V CDR1 and CDR2: LGHNA, YNFKEQ. The CDR3 protein is CASSQGMTSSYEQYF. The CDR3 nucleotides are TGTGCCAGCAGCCAAGGCATGACAAGTTCCTACGAGCAGTACTTC.

This chain uses TRBV5-1 with TRBJ2-3; D is undetermined. Trimming cost V 6 bases and J 6 bases, with 17 bases left between them. This CDR3 is built from 14 residues. Germline values: CDR1 SGHRS, CDR2 YFSETQ. The DNA for the CDR3 is TGCGCCAGCAAAAACCCTCGAGGCGACGATACGCAGTATTTT. It codes for CASKNPRGDDTQYF.

CDR3 region: CASSSDTFNQPQHF. The CDR3 bases are TGTGCCAGCAGCTCGGACACCTTCAATCAGCCCCAGCATTTT. The chain joins TRBV7-9 to TRBJ1-5, with a possible D match to TRBD1 (5 bases). This CDR3 has 14 residues. Germline V gene lookup returns CDR1 SEHNR and CDR2 FQNEAQ (reference sequence). V was pared by 4 bases and J by 3 bases, with 10 bases between.

The rearrangement links TRBV19 to TRBJ2-7, with TRBD2 identical over 8 bases. The V and J ends lost 3 bases and 2 bases, in that order; junction bases with no gene match: 0. The length of the CDR3 is 13 residues. Germline CDR1 LNHDA, CDR2 SQIVND (reference sequence). The CDR3 sequence: CASSISGTYEQYF. CDR3 DNA sequence: TGTGCCAGTAGTATTAGCGGGACCTACGAGCAGTACTTC.

As concerns this clone: Other nucleotide sequences from this sample produce the same CDR3. The chain links TRBV6-5 to TRBJ1-2; D may be TRBD1 (5 bases). The V gene lost 5 bases and the J gene lost 2 bases, with 6 bases spanning the gap. Germline lookup yields CDR1 MNHEY and CDR2 SVGAGI. The CDR3 is 12 residues long. CDR3 nucleotide sequence: TGTGCCAGCAGTGACAGCAACTATGGCTACACCTTC. It encodes CASSDSNYGYTF.

There are a few counts of this clone. The chain joins TRBV27 to TRBJ1-5, with 11 bases lining up with TRBD1. Germline V gene data show CDR1 as MNHEY and CDR2 as SMNVEV (reference sequence). The trim removed 7 bases at V and 4 bases at J, leaving 6 bases unmatched. The CDR3 runs to 15 residues. DNA of the CDR3: TGTGCCAGCAAAAAAGGACAGGGGGCTAATCAGCCCCAGCATTTT. Translating it yields CASKKGQGANQPQHF.

V usage is TRBV9 and J usage is TRBJ1-3; D ambiguous. The germline V gene has CDR1 SGDLS and CDR2 YYNGEE. V lost 5 bases, J lost 0 bases, and 9 bases lay in between. CDR3 size: 14 residues. The CDR3: CASRDTDSGNTIYF. The CDR3 coding sequence is TGTGCCAGCAGAGATACAGACTCTGGAAACACCATATATTTT.